Listed below are T cell receptor beta chains from one sample, sequenced in a study of Ad26.COV2.S vaccination and SARS-CoV-2 variants. Libraries were prepared by immunoSEQ multiplex PCR; TCRdb keeps only in-frame clonotypes and omits some of them. The table records about 420,000 clones, roughly 88% of them present only once. The source material was peripheral blood, sampled in a trial of Ad26.COV2.S vaccine versus placebo. These TCRs come from a person between 18 and 65 years old who received the Ad26.COV2.S COVID-19 vaccine or a placebo. CDR3s include the opening cysteine and the closing phenylalanine or tryptophan. Fields, in order: J gene, clone size, V gene, D gene, CDR3 protein, CDR3 DNA. D genes are given only for firm matches. Expanded clones get a size class; other rows say once, few or many, or leave the size out.

>TRBJ1-2|.|TRBV19|.
CASSTPPQAYGYTF
TGTGCCAGTAGTACCCCACCGCAAGCCTATGGCTACACCTTC
>TRBJ1-6|.|TRBV30|TRBD1
CAWSKIGTDYNSPLHF
TGTGCCTGGAGTAAGATCGGGACAGATTATAATTCACCCCTCCACTTT
>TRBJ1-5|.|TRBV19|.
CASSIARGRGGNQPQHF
TGTGCCAGTAGTATAGCGAGAGGGCGTGGGGGCAATCAGCCCCAGCATTTT
>TRBJ1-2|once|TRBV19|.
CASSIDLNRRDYGYTF
TGTGCCAGTAGTATAGATCTTAACCGCCGGGACTATGGCTACACCTTC
>TRBJ1-1|.|TRBV19|.
CASSIQGRDTEAFF
TGTGCCAGTAGTATACAAGGCCGTGACACTGAAGCTTTCTTT
>TRBJ2-1|once|TRBV24-1|.
CATRGPGTLQSEQFF
TGTGCCACCAGGGGACCCGGGACTCTCCAGTCTGAGCAGTTCTTC
>TRBJ1-2|.|TRBV9|.
CASSVGTGINYGYTF
TGTGCCAGCAGCGTAGGAACAGGGATAAACTATGGCTACACCTTC
>TRBJ2-3|.|TRBV7-6|.
CASSRVFGDTQYF
TGTGCCAGCAGCCGAGTTTTTGGAGATACGCAGTATTTT
>TRBJ2-7|.|TRBV19|TRBD2
CASSIVPAGASYSGEQYF
TGTGCCAGTAGTATAGTCCCAGCGGGGGCCTCTTATTCGGGGGAGCAGTACTTC
>TRBJ2-2|.|TRBV24-1|.
CATSDHEGAGELFF
TGTGCCACCAGTGACCACGAGGGAGCCGGGGAGCTGTTTTTT
>TRBJ1-1|.|TRBV29-1|.
CSAHRASNTEAFF
TGCAGCGCCCACCGGGCATCGAACACTGAAGCTTTCTTT
>TRBJ2-7|.|TRBV11-2|TRBD1
CASSGGTGIYEQYF
TGTGCCAGCAGCGGCGGGACAGGGATTTACGAGCAGTACTTC
>TRBJ1-5|.|TRBV5-1|.
CASSRDSNQPQHF
TGCGCCAGCAGCCGAGATAGCAATCAGCCCCAGCATTTT
>TRBJ2-7|.|TRBV18|TRBD1
CASSPTGGAYEQYF
TGTGCCAGCTCACCAACAGGGGGCGCCTACGAGCAGTACTTC
>TRBJ2-7|.|TRBV6-2/TRBV6-3|TRBD1
CASTPGQGGEQYF
TGTGCCAGCACCCCCGGACAGGGAGGCGAGCAGTACTTC
>TRBJ1-5|.|TRBV19|.
CASSMGRINQPQHF
TGTGCCAGTAGTATGGGACGGATCAATCAGCCCCAGCATTTT
>TRBJ2-7|.|TRBV5-8|.
CASSLTGAEQYF
TGTGCCAGCAGCTTGACAGGCGCCGAGCAGTACTTC
>TRBJ2-7|.|TRBV28|.
CASTARSAFHEQYF
TGTGCCAGCACCGCCCGCTCGGCGTTCCACGAGCAGTACTTC
>TRBJ1-4|.|TRBV28|.
CASSLGWGTATNEKLFF
TGTGCCAGCAGTTTAGGGTGGGGGACGGCAACTAATGAAAAACTGTTTTTT
>TRBJ2-1|.|TRBV18|.
CASSPPGRNEQFF
TGTGCCAGCTCACCCCCAGGTCGAAATGAGCAGTTCTTC
>TRBJ2-7|.|TRBV15|.
CATSRVGLTYEQYF
TGTGCCACCAGCAGAGTAGGACTGACATACGAGCAGTACTTC
>TRBJ2-7|.|TRBV3-1/TRBV3-2|.
CASQGQHLREQYF
TGTGCCAGCCAAGGACAGCATCTACGAGAGCAGTACTTC
>TRBJ2-5|once|TRBV7-2|.
CASSRWTEKQETQYF
TGTGCCAGCAGCCGTTGGACAGAAAAACAAGAGACCCAGTACTTC
>TRBJ2-5|.|TRBV28|TRBD1
CASSKIRDRQETQYF
TGTGCCAGCAGTAAAATCCGGGACAGACAAGAGACCCAGTACTTC
>TRBJ1-2|.|TRBV6-5|.
CASSYTETGSDYGYTF
TGTGCCAGCAGTTACACAGAGACAGGTAGTGACTATGGCTACACCTTC
>TRBJ2-7|.|TRBV2|.
CASKGEGAGYEQYF
TGTGCCAGCAAGGGGGAAGGAGCTGGCTACGAGCAGTACTTC
>TRBJ2-2|.|TRBV7-2|.
CASSAGTPNTGELFF
TGTGCCAGCAGCGCCGGGACGCCGAACACCGGGGAGCTGTTTTTT
>TRBJ1-2|few|TRBV11-2|.
CASSFLAGFGYTF
TGTGCCAGCAGCTTCTTAGCCGGCTTCGGCTACACCTTC
>TRBJ2-2|.|TRBV19|.
CASSAPGPAGELFF
TGTGCCAGTAGTGCACCGGGCCCAGCGGGGGAGCTGTTTTTT
>TRBJ2-2|.|TRBV6-2/TRBV6-3|TRBD2
CASSRGLAGSTGELFF
TGTGCCAGCAGTCGAGGACTAGCGGGGAGCACCGGGGAGCTGTTTTTT
>TRBJ1-2|.|TRBV30|.
CAWSVTQGLPYGYTF
TGTGCCTGGAGTGTAACGCAGGGTCTGCCTTATGGCTACACCTTC
>TRBJ1-3|.|TRBV5-6|.
CASSLRQTGNTIYF
TGTGCCAGCAGCCTGAGACAGACTGGAAACACCATATATTTT
>TRBJ2-1|.|TRBV5-4|TRBD2
CASSFGLAGYNEQFF
TGTGCCAGCAGCTTCGGACTAGCGGGGTACAATGAGCAGTTCTTC
>TRBJ1-1|.|TRBV14|.
CASSSLRGEETEAFF
TGTGCCAGCAGCTCACTCAGGGGAGAGGAAACTGAAGCTTTCTTT
>TRBJ2-3|.|TRBV5-1|.
CASGEETTDTQYF
TGCGCCAGCGGGGAGGAAACCACAGATACGCAGTATTTT
>TRBJ1-2|.|TRBV7-2|.
CASSPGTPPRYGYTF
TGTGCCAGCAGCCCCGGGACACCACCACGCTATGGCTACACCTTC